The next 27 T cell receptor beta chains were all read from a single sample in a study of CD8 T cells in ankylosing spondylitis. TCRdb fed the 5' RACE reads into MiXCR, producing one record per CDR3 protein. The table shows about 360,000 distinct CDR3 sequences, with around 20% occurring only once. The sample consisted of blood, either unsorted or a sorted T cell fraction (not recorded which). These receptors were collected from a male donor with ankylosing spondylitis or in good health (not recorded which).

The rearrangement joins TRBV20-1 to TRBJ2-5; TRBD2 matches 11 bases. The ends lost 1 base at V and 0 bases at J; junction bases unmatched: 10. The CDR3 loop spans 18 amino acids. Germline V lookup: CDR1 DFQATT, CDR2 SNEGSKA (reference sequence). CDR3 amino acids: CSARGTPSSGGYQETQYF. As DNA, the CDR3 is TGCAGTGCTAGAGGCACCCCCTCTAGCGGGGGGTACCAAGAGACCCAGTACTTC.

A few counts support this clonotype. CDR3: CASSYGLAGGPETQYF. Here the CDR3 DNA reads TGTGCCAGCAGCTACGGACTAGCGGGGGGGCCGGAGACCCAGTACTTC. The gene calls are TRBV7-9 and TRBJ2-5; the match to TRBD2 covers 15 bases. The CDR3 spans 16 residues. Per germline, CDR1 SEHNR and CDR2 FQNEAQ (reference sequence). Germline trimming cut 4 bases from V and 5 bases from J; bases unmatched to any gene: 5. Full variable domain (outside the CDR3, taken from reference TRBV7-9 and TRBJ2-5): DTGVSQNPRHKITKRGQNVTFRCDPISEHNRLYWYRQTLGQGPEFLTYFQNEAQLEKSRLLSDRFSAERPKGSFSTLEIQRTEQGDSAMYLCASSYGLAGGPETQYFGPGTRLLVL.

The V call is TRBV7-8, the J call TRBJ2-1, with D tentatively TRBD1 or TRBD2 (5 bases each). This CDR3 has 13 amino acids. Trimming left V 3 bases short and J 7 bases short, with 10 bases between. Germline V gene data show CDR1 as SGHVS and CDR2 as FQNEAQ. DNA of the CDR3: TGTGCCAGCAGCTTTGGGGCGGGTAATGAGCAGTTCTTC. Its translation is CASSFGAGNEQFF.

The rearrangement links TRBV20-1 to TRBJ2-6; 9 positions match TRBD1. CDR3 size: 17 residues. Trimming removed 5 bases from V and 1 base from J; junction bases left unmatched: 9. Germline V gene sequence: CDR1 DFQATT, CDR2 SNEGSKA (reference sequence). The DNA for the CDR3 is TGCAGTGCTCTCCTCCGGGACAGGGAGTCTGGGGCCAACGTCCTGACTTTC. Its translation: CSALLRDRESGANVLTF.

The V gene is TRBV4-1, the J gene TRBJ2-1, with 9 bases fitting TRBD2. CDR1 MGHRA and CDR2 YSYEKL come from the germline V gene. The CDR3 spans 15 residues. The junction had 4 bases not matched to a gene; V was cut back by 0 bases and J by 7 bases. DNA for the CDR3: TGCGCCAGCAGCCAAGATCGGACTAGCGCAAATGAGCAGTTCTTC. Translating gives CASSQDRTSANEQFF.

This clonotype was detected only a few times. The CDR3 DNA follows: TGTGCCAGCAGCCCAAGACGTAGCGGGGCCTCAGATACGCAGTATTTT. Its translation: CASSPRRSGASDTQYF. J is TRBJ2-3 and V is TRBV7-9; TRBD2 matches 8 bases. The germline V gene has CDR1 SEHNR and CDR2 FQNEAQ (reference sequence). The V segment lost 5 bases and the J segment 4 bases; nucleotides outside the gene matches: 11. The CDR3 totals 16 residues.

The chain carries TRBV4-1 and TRBJ2-3; TRBD2 aligns across 12 bases. The V segment lost 3 bases and the J segment 4 bases; nucleotides outside the gene matches: 5. Germline V gene sequence: CDR1 MGHRA, CDR2 YSYEKL. CDR3 length equals 16 residues. The DNA for the CDR3 is TGCGCCAGCAGCCAGTCTCTAGCGGGGGGGCCAGATACGCAGTATTTT. Residues: CASSQSLAGGPDTQYF.

The chain recombines TRBV2 with TRBJ2-3; D is perhaps TRBD2 (6 bases). The CDR3 loop spans 13 amino acids. Germline V gives CDR1 SNHLY, CDR2 FYNNEI. Trimming cost V 7 bases and J 4 bases, with 12 bases left between them. Here the CDR3 reads CASTRGRADTQYF. CDR3 sequence (DNA): TGTGCCAGCACGCGGGGTAGGGCAGATACGCAGTATTTT.

This clonotype was observed a few times. The chain recombines TRBV13 with TRBJ1-2; D may be TRBD1 (6 bases). Germline V gene lookup returns CDR1 PRHDT and CDR2 FYEKMQ (reference sequence). V was shortened by 0 bases and J by 6 bases, with 11 bases between the two germline ends. This CDR3 is 14 amino acids long. CDR3 residues: CASSLGAGADGYTF. The CDR3 region has the DNA TGTGCCAGCAGCTTAGGGGCAGGGGCAGATGGCTACACCTTC.

V and J are TRBV5-6 and TRBJ2-2; TRBD1 matches 10 bases. CDR3 length: 16 amino acids. Germline values: CDR1 SGHDT, CDR2 YYEEEE. The V gene end was trimmed by 6 bases and the J gene end by 7 bases; junction bases not matched to a gene: 12. The CDR3 reads CASTQPGQGTLGELFF. The CDR3 DNA sequence: TGTGCCAGCACCCAACCGGGACAGGGGACTCTCGGGGAGCTGTTTTTT.

This clonotype was observed a handful of times. J is TRBJ2-2 and V is TRBV11-2, with 7 bases lining up with TRBD1. Germline V gives CDR1 SGHAT, CDR2 FQNNGV. V lost 4 bases and J lost 3; bases outside the gene matches: 14. The CDR3 totals 18 residues. For the CDR3, the DNA is TGTGCCAGCAGCTCCAGCCGGACAGGCCCCTTTTACACCGGGGAGCTGTTTTTT. Protein product: CASSSSRTGPFYTGELFF.

The rearrangement uses TRBV5-1 and TRBJ2-7; 9 bases line up with TRBD1. The germline gives CDR1 SGHRS, CDR2 YFSETQ. This CDR3 is built from 15 residues. Trimming cost V 2 bases and J 0 bases; bases outside gene matches: 3. The CDR3 region has the DNA TGCGCCAGCAGCTTCAAACAGGGGGCCTCCTACGAGCAGTACTTC. Residues: CASSFKQGASYEQYF.

The rearrangement joins TRBV25-1 to TRBJ1-2; D is unclear. CDR1 MGHDK and CDR2 SYGVNS come from the germline V gene. Deletions cut 1 base from V and 5 bases from J, with 14 bases between. The CDR3 totals 15 residues. The CDR3 here is CASSESTMGPYGYTF. The DNA of the CDR3 is TGTGCCAGCAGTGAATCCACCATGGGCCCATATGGCTACACCTTC.

This clonotype was observed a single time. V gene TRBV4-1 combines with J gene TRBJ2-7; the D gene could be TRBD1 or TRBD2 (5 bases each). The CDR3 is 16 residues long. Trimming removed 2 bases from V and 7 bases from J, with 21 bases in between. CDR1 is MGHRA and CDR2 is YSYEKL in the germline V gene. CDR3 protein: CASSQWTGPDSGEQYF. The CDR3 nucleotides are TGCGCCAGCAGCCAATGGACGGGACCCGACTCGGGGGAGCAGTACTTC.

The chain uses TRBV4-1 and TRBJ1-1; TRBD1 might be the D (5 bases). Trimming cost V 0 bases and J 4 bases, with 18 bases left between them. The CDR3 is 17 amino acids. Germline V gene lookup returns CDR1 MGHRA and CDR2 YSYEKL. DNA for the CDR3: TGCGCCAGCAGCCAAGATCTGTGGGGGGGTAGGGGCACTGAAGCTTTCTTT. Protein: CASSQDLWGGRGTEAFF.

This sequence joins TRBV11-1 and TRBJ2-1, with 9 bases that match TRBD1. Looked up from germline, CDR1 is SGHAT and CDR2 is FQDESV (reference sequence). The CDR3 sequence is 19 residues long. J was trimmed by 0 bases and V by 0 bases; bases with no gene match: 9. The chain's CDR3 is CASSLARTNRGPSYNEQFF. The CDR3 nucleotides are TGTGCCAGCAGCTTAGCTAGGACAAACAGGGGGCCCTCCTACAATGAGCAGTTCTTC.

This clonotype appeared a few times. The chain carries TRBV4-1 and TRBJ2-3; the match to TRBD2 covers 10 bases. The germline gives CDR1 MGHRA, CDR2 YSYEKL. CDR3 length equals 15 residues. Trimming at V came to 4 bases and at J to 4 bases, leaving 5 bases not matched to a gene. The CDR3 loop reads CASSLGLAVSDTQYF. The CDR3 DNA reads as TGCGCCAGCAGCCTCGGACTAGCGGTTTCAGATACGCAGTATTTT.

This clonotype showed up just a few times. The chain links TRBV12-3 or TRBV12-4 to TRBJ1-5; D ambiguous. CDR3 length equals 14 residues. Trimming stripped 3 bases from V and 0 bases from J, with 6 bases between. This chain's CDR3 is CASSFSYSNQPQHF. The CDR3 coding sequence is TGTGCCAGCAGTTTCAGTTATAGCAATCAGCCCCAGCATTTT.

V is TRBV7-6 and J is TRBJ2-2; 8 nucleotides align to TRBD2. Looked up from germline, CDR1 is SGHVS and CDR2 is FNYEAQ. The CDR3 spans 15 residues. The trim removed 5 bases at V and 4 bases at J, leaving 6 bases unmatched. The CDR3 DNA sequence: TGTGCCAGCAGCCCGGGGGGGCGCGGCACCGGGGAGCTGTTTTTT. Translated, it gives CASSPGGRGTGELFF.

The rearrangement joins TRBV9 to TRBJ1-3; TRBD1 agrees at 8 bases. CDR1 is SGDLS and CDR2 is YYNGEE in the germline V gene. The J segment lost 5 bases and the V segment lost 3 bases, leaving 13 bases of the junction unmatched. CDR3 length equals 17 residues. CDR3 residues: CASSDISGGRGRNTIYF. CDR3 bases: TGTGCCAGCAGCGACATATCAGGGGGCCGCGGTAGAAACACCATATATTTT.

This chain links TRBV3-1 with TRBJ2-1; D call uncertain. The CDR3 runs to 15 residues. Trimming took 1 base from V and 5 from J, leaving 12 bases between them. The germline V gene has CDR1 LGHDT and CDR2 YNNKEL (reference sequence). CDR3 sequence reads: CASSQAYVANNEQFF. DNA for the CDR3: TGTGCCAGCAGCCAAGCGTATGTAGCCAACAATGAGCAGTTCTTC.

The chain carries TRBV7-2 and TRBJ2-5; 7 positions agree with TRBD1. This CDR3 contains 15 residues. Per the germline V gene, CDR1 is SGHTA and CDR2 is FQGNSA. Unmatched junction bases numbered 11, after V lost 5 bases and J lost 5 bases. The CDR3 bases are TGTGCCAGCAGCGTCGAGACAGGGTCGGCGGAGACCCAGTACTTC. It is translated as CASSVETGSAETQYF.

V is TRBV9 and J is TRBJ2-3, with D possibly being TRBD1 or TRBD2 (5 bases each). The germline CDR1 and CDR2 sequences are SGDLS and YYNGEE. The CDR3 has 12 residues. Trimming shortened V by 3 bases and J by 4 bases, and 6 bases separated the two germline ends. The CDR3: CASSGGSDTQYF. The CDR3 DNA reads TGTGCCAGCAGCGGGGGGTCAGATACGCAGTATTTT. The complete variable domain, with remaining parts taken from reference TRBV9 and TRBJ2-3, reads DSGVTQTPKHLITATGQRVTLRCSPRSGDLSVYWYQQSLDQGLQFLIQYYNGEERAKGNILERFSAQQFPDLHSELNLSSLELGDSALYFCASSGGSDTQYFGPGTRLTVL.

V usage is TRBV15 and J usage is TRBJ2-7, with 7 positions matching TRBD1. The CDR3 length is 14 residues. V lost 6 bases and J lost 5; bases outside the gene matches: 10. Germline lookup yields CDR1 LNHNV and CDR2 YYDKDF (reference sequence). The CDR3 DNA sequence: TGTGCCACCAGTAAGAACAGGGGTTTCGACGAGCAGTACTTC. This translates into CATSKNRGFDEQYF. The entire variable domain, with the rest obtained from reference TRBV15 and TRBJ2-7, is as follows: DAMVIQNPRYQVTQFGKPVTLSCSQTLNHNVMYWYQQKSSQAPKLLFHYYDKDFNNEADTPDNFQSRRPNTSFCFLDIRSPGLGDTAMYLCATSKNRGFDEQYFGPGTRLTVT.

This clonotype was counted between two and nine times. This chain uses TRBV12-3 or TRBV12-4 with TRBJ1-4; 7 bases map to TRBD1. The CDR3 length is 13 residues. The V and J ends lost 6 bases and 8 bases, in that order; junction bases with no gene match: 6. CDR3 in DNA: TGTGCCAGCAGCACCGGACAGGACGAAAAACTGTTTTTT. Translated: CASSTGQDEKLFF.

V gene TRBV6-1 combines with J gene TRBJ2-1; D is unclear. Germline V lookup: CDR1 MNHNS, CDR2 SASEGT. V lost 6 bases to trimming and J lost 8 bases, with 14 bases between them. The CDR3 is 13 residues long. The CDR3, as DNA: TGTGCCAGCAGGGACGGATTCGGCGATGAGCAGTTCTTC. It specifies CASRDGFGDEQFF.

The V and J genes are TRBV3-1 and TRBJ2-3, with no clear D. V was trimmed by 0 bases and J by 4 bases, leaving 8 bases between them. The CDR3 length is 14 residues. Germline assignment: CDR1 LGHDT and CDR2 YNNKEL (reference sequence). CDR3 nucleotide sequence: TGTGCCAGCAGCCAAGAACCGGCGGCAGATACGCAGTATTTT. This sequence encodes CASSQEPAADTQYF.